Each of the 18 T cell receptor beta chains below was sequenced from the same sample in a study of beta chain features in type 1 diabetes. Of the isolated RNA, all was reverse transcribed, and so the sequenced material was expressed TCRB transcripts. The repertoire was sequenced with immunoSEQ multiplex PCR; TCRdb's copy has only in-frame clones and lacks some. The table includes a few hundred thousand clones, about 19% detected once. The source material was naive CD4+ T cells from blood. Receptors were obtained from a woman aged 18-30 years in good health.

In nucleotides, the CDR3 is TGTGCCAGCAGGAGGGACAGGGGCCCAGATACGCAGTATTTT. The encoded protein is CASRRDRGPDTQYF. This chain links TRBV5-4 with TRBJ2-3; 10 nucleotides align to TRBD1. The V and J ends lost 5 bases and 4 bases, in that order; junction bases with no gene match: 4. The CDR3 sequence is 14 residues long. Germline V gene lookup returns CDR1 SGHNT and CDR2 YYREEE (reference sequence).

This clone appeared a few times. The same CDR3 also results from other DNA sequences found in this sample. V gene TRBV2 combines with J gene TRBJ1-5, with a tentative D call TRBD1 (6 bases). CDR3 size: 13 residues. Looked up from germline, CDR1 is SNHLY and CDR2 is FYNNEI. V lost 11 bases, J lost 1 base, and 12 bases lay in between. DNA of the CDR3: TGTGCCTCCAAGGGGGACAGCAATCAGCCCCAGCATTTT. Amino acids: CASKGDSNQPQHF.

This clone was observed a few times. J is TRBJ2-3 and V is TRBV5-4; 11 bases are shared with TRBD2. The CDR3 consists of 14 residues. Per the germline V gene, CDR1 is SGHNT and CDR2 is YYREEE (reference sequence). Trimming removed 5 bases from V and 1 base from J; junction bases left unmatched: 0. In nucleotides, the CDR3 is TGTGCCAGCAGGACTAGCGGGGGCACAGATACGCAGTATTTT. It specifies CASRTSGGTDTQYF.

The V and J genes are TRBV7-9 and TRBJ2-5; 7 bases are shared with TRBD1. The germline CDR1 and CDR2 sequences are SEHNR and FQNEAQ (reference sequence). The trim removed 4 bases at V and 2 bases at J, leaving 4 bases unmatched. The CDR3 has 14 residues. CDR3 protein: CASSSRTGQETQYF. The DNA for the CDR3 is TGTGCCAGCAGCTCTCGGACAGGACAAGAGACCCAGTACTTC.

The rearrangement links TRBV5-4 to TRBJ1-2; D may be TRBD1 (6 bases). CDR1 SGHNT and CDR2 YYREEE come from the germline V gene (reference sequence). The V end lost 0 bases, the J end lost 2 bases, and 11 bases lay between the germline ends. This CDR3 comprises 15 residues. The CDR3 sequence: CASSLADRINYGYTF. In nucleotides, the CDR3 is TGTGCCAGCAGCTTGGCAGACAGGATCAACTATGGCTACACCTTC.

The genes are TRBV30 and TRBJ2-7; 11 positions agree with TRBD2. Trimming took 7 bases from V and 3 from J; bases not matched to a gene: 8. The CDR3 is 14 residues long. Germline values: CDR1 GTSNPN, CDR2 SVGIG (reference sequence). This CDR3 is CAFASSGRYYEQYF. The CDR3 nucleotides read TGTGCCTTCGCCTCTAGCGGGAGGTACTACGAGCAGTACTTC. Complete variable domain (other parts from reference TRBV30 and TRBJ2-7): SQTIHQWPATLVQPVGSPLSLECTVEGTSNPNLYWYRQAAGRGLQLLFYSVGIGQISSEVPQNLSASRPQDRQFILSSKKLLLSDSGFYLCAFASSGRYYEQYFGPGTRLTVT.

This clone was detected a few times. The rearrangement joins TRBV11-3 to TRBJ2-1, with TRBD2 matching 13 bases. CDR3 length: 18 amino acids. The trim removed 1 base at V and 6 bases at J, leaving 9 bases unmatched. Germline V CDR1 and CDR2: SGHNT, YENEEA. The CDR3 sequence: CASSLAPLLAGGRNEQFF. In DNA, the CDR3 is TGTGCCAGCAGCTTAGCCCCCCTACTAGCGGGAGGGCGCAATGAGCAGTTCTTC.

The V and J genes are TRBV7-3 and TRBJ2-3; 9 nucleotides match TRBD1. V lost 5 bases, J lost 3 bases, and 6 bases stayed unmatched. Germline V gene data show CDR1 as SGHTA and CDR2 as FQGTGA. The CDR3 is 15 residues long. CDR3 residues: CASSGGQGSTDTQYF. The CDR3 bases are TGTGCCAGCAGCGGGGGACAGGGTTCGACAGATACGCAGTATTTT. The variable domain in full, completed from reference TRBV7-3 and TRBJ2-3, reads GAGVSQTPSNKVTEKGKYVELRCDPISGHTALYWYRQSLGQGPEFLIYFQGTGAADDSGLPNDRFFAVRPEGSVSTLKIQRTERGDSAVYLCASSGGQGSTDTQYFGPGTRLTVL.

The chain carries TRBV7-2 and TRBJ2-7; TRBD2 is a possible D gene (6 bases). This CDR3 is 15 amino acids long. The V end lost 1 base, the J end lost 2 bases, and 12 bases lay between the germline ends. Germline CDR1 SGHTA, CDR2 FQGNSA. The CDR3 DNA reads as TGTGCCAGCAGCTTAGAGTTCGGGAGAGCCTACGAGCAGTACTTC. Translation: CASSLEFGRAYEQYF.

This clone was detected a few times. The genes are TRBV19 and TRBJ2-1; maybe TRBD1 (6 bases). The CDR3 has 12 residues. Germline-derived CDR1 and CDR2 are LNHDA and SQIVND (reference sequence). V lost 6 bases and J 5 bases, leaving 8 bases between the germline ends. CDR3 sequence (DNA): TGTGCCAGTAGACACAGGGACAATGAGCAGTTCTTC. Translated: CASRHRDNEQFF.

The chain carries TRBV4-1 and TRBJ2-7, with TRBD1 matching 9 bases. The CDR3 runs 15 residues. Germline CDR1 MGHRA, CDR2 YSYEKL. The trim removed 0 bases at V and 4 bases at J, leaving 4 bases unmatched. CDR3 sequence: CASSQDAQGAYEQYF. The CDR3 nucleotides read TGCGCCAGCAGCCAAGACGCACAGGGGGCTTACGAGCAGTACTTC.

This clone turned up a few times. The chain is built from TRBV4-1 and TRBJ2-1; TRBD2 aligns across 10 bases. Germline V gives CDR1 MGHRA, CDR2 YSYEKL. There are 15 residues in the CDR3. Trimming removed 3 bases from V and 9 bases from J; junction bases left unmatched: 8. The CDR3 here is CASSQGLALSTEQFF. CDR3 DNA: TGCGCCAGCAGCCAGGGACTAGCGTTATCCACTGAGCAGTTCTTC.

CDR3 DNA sequence: TGTGCCAGCGCCAGACAGGAAACAGATACGCAGTATTTT. Its protein product is CASARQETDTQYF. This chain joins TRBV9 and TRBJ2-3, with D tentatively TRBD1 (6 bases). Germline V CDR1 and CDR2: SGDLS, YYNGEE. The CDR3 extends over 13 amino acids. The ends were cut back, 7 bases at V and 3 bases at J, with 12 bases in the middle.

The chain recombines TRBV25-1 with TRBJ2-7, with D possibly being TRBD2 (6 bases). This CDR3 spans 15 amino acids. Trimming shortened V by 2 bases and J by 1 base, and 12 bases separated the two germline ends. Germline V CDR1 and CDR2: MGHDK, SYGVNS. Here the CDR3 reads CASSESGDLSYEQYF. CDR3 DNA sequence: TGTGCCAGCAGTGAAAGTGGGGACTTATCCTACGAGCAGTACTTC.

This clone was seen a handful of times. The V and J genes are TRBV27 and TRBJ1-1; 8 bases match TRBD1. Germline-derived CDR1 and CDR2 are MNHEY and SMNVEV (reference sequence). Unmatched junction bases numbered 6, after V lost 4 bases and J lost 8 bases. This CDR3 contains 13 residues. CDR3: CASSSAWDREAFF. In DNA form, the CDR3 reads TGTGCCAGCAGTTCCGCTTGGGACAGGGAAGCTTTCTTT.

This clone was recorded a few times. The rearrangement joins TRBV7-9 to TRBJ1-2; D gene uncertain. CDR1 SEHNR and CDR2 FQNEAQ come from the germline V gene (reference sequence). Trimming left V 1 base short and J 4 bases short, with 7 bases between. The CDR3 covers 13 residues. CDR3 residues: CASSLGEIYGYTF. The DNA of the CDR3 is TGTGCCAGCAGCTTAGGGGAGATCTATGGCTACACCTTC.

A few counts support this clone. The genes are TRBV15 and TRBJ1-4; TRBD1 agrees at 9 bases. CDR3 size: 15 residues. The V and J ends lost 5 bases and 5 bases, in that order; junction bases with no gene match: 6. Germline-derived CDR1 and CDR2 are LNHNV and YYDKDF (reference sequence). In nucleotides, the CDR3 is TGTGCCACCAGCCGAACCGGGACAGGGAATGAAAAACTGTTTTTT. Encoded protein: CATSRTGTGNEKLFF.

This clone appeared a few times. The chain couples TRBV29-1 to TRBJ2-7; 7 bases agree with TRBD1. Trimming removed 4 bases from V and 5 bases from J; junction bases left unmatched: 5. Germline V lookup: CDR1 SQVTM, CDR2 ANQGSEA. The CDR3 extends over 12 amino acids. The CDR3 spells CSVGQGGDEQYF. For the CDR3, the DNA is TGCAGCGTTGGACAGGGTGGCGACGAGCAGTACTTC.